This TCR beta chain was captured by sequencing in a study of monozygotic twins with cystic fibrosis. Study-level findings and limits: In this small cohort, shared CDR3 numbers showed no association with age, concordance or disease severity. Monozygotic CF twins shared more identical nucleotide clonotypes than unrelated patients.

Notes on this clone: Its target is unknown.

Trimming shortened V by 7 bases and J by 5 bases, and 18 bases separated the two germline ends. This CDR3 spans 13 amino acids. Germline values: CDR1 GTSNPN, CDR2 SVGIG (reference sequence). Method: immunoSEQ multiplex PCR; TCRdb's copy keeps in-frame clones and lacks some. The data show some 15,000 clones, roughly 84% seen once. The rearrangement uses TRBV30 and TRBJ2-7; D tentatively fits TRBD1 or TRBD2 (5 bases each). Sequenced input: blood. The TCR originated in a boy aged 5 to 17 with cystic fibrosis. The CDR3 coding sequence is TGTGCCTCCCACCCGATCGGGGACCACGAGCAGTACTTC. Its protein is CASHPIGDHEQYF. Using reference TRBV30 and TRBJ2-7 for the parts outside the CDR3, the full variable domain is SQTIHQWPATLVQPVGSPLSLECTVEGTSNPNLYWYRQAAGRGLQLLFYSVGIGQISSEVPQNLSASRPQDRQFILSSKKLLLSDSGFYLCASHPIGDHEQYFGPGTRLTVT.